These 6 T cell receptor beta chains share one sample of origin, sequenced in a study of blood T cells in healthy people across ages. Primed by a sample-barcoded 5' primer and a J-beta primer mix, a second PCR proceeded for 7 to 11 cycles. TCRdb used MiXCR to reprocess the 5' RACE reads, holding one entry per CDR3 protein. The sample has 580,000 or so distinct CDR3 sequences, 40% to 55% seen once. The sequencing input was blood. These receptors were obtained from an elderly man in good health.

This chain joins TRBV6-6 and TRBJ2-3; possible D gene TRBD2, 6 bases. CDR3 length: 16 residues. Germline lookup yields CDR1 MNHNY and CDR2 SVGAGI (reference sequence). The V end was cut by 2 bases, the J end by 0 bases, with 12 bases between. The CDR3 sequence is CASSYDGTWSTDTQYF. The CDR3 region has the DNA TGTGCCAGCAGTTACGACGGGACTTGGAGCACAGATACGCAGTATTTT.

The chain has TRBV20-1 and TRBJ2-7, with D uncertain. Matching the DNA end better, TRBJ2-4 makes the J call doubtful. The CDR3 covers 15 residues. Germline lookup yields CDR1 DFQATT and CDR2 SNEGSKA (reference sequence). CDR3 amino acids: CSARAGPIAKNIQYF. The DNA of the CDR3 is TGCAGTGCTAGAGCAGGTCCAATAGCCAAAAACATTCAGTACTTC.

This clonotype was counted many times. V is TRBV7-9 and J is TRBJ2-7; no clear D gene. The CDR3 sequence is 13 residues long. Germline V gene sequence: CDR1 SEHNR, CDR2 FQNEAQ (reference sequence). V dropped 5 bases and J dropped 3 bases, with 11 bases sitting between them. Written as DNA, the CDR3 is TGTGCCAGCAGCAGCTCAAAGGACTACGAGCAGTACTTC. Encoded protein: CASSSSKDYEQYF. The complete variable domain, with remaining parts taken from reference TRBV7-9 and TRBJ2-7, reads DTGVSQNPRHKITKRGQNVTFRCDPISEHNRLYWYRQTLGQGPEFLTYFQNEAQLEKSRLLSDRFSAERPKGSFSTLEIQRTEQGDSAMYLCASSSSKDYEQYFGPGTRLTVT.

This clonotype showed up many times. The chain links TRBV20-1 to TRBJ2-1, with D unresolved. Germline V gives CDR1 DFQATT, CDR2 SNEGSKA (reference sequence). The V end was cut by 0 bases, the J end by 1 base, with 10 bases between. There are 15 residues in the CDR3. Here the CDR3 DNA reads TGCAGTGCTAGAGACCTATCGAGGTCCTACAATGAGCAGTTCTTC. Its translation: CSARDLSRSYNEQFF.

This chain uses TRBV10-3 with TRBJ2-5, with TRBD2 as a possible D gene (5 bases). This CDR3 has 13 residues. With 3 bases removed from V and 6 bases from J, the gap between germline ends came to 11 bases. CDR1 and CDR2 from the germline V gene are ENHRY and SYGVKD. CDR3 coding DNA: TGTGCCATCAGTGAAACTAGTCTTCAGACCCAGTACTTC. Residues: CAISETSLQTQYF.

This chain links TRBV3-1 with TRBJ1-1; the D gene is possibly TRBD1 (5 bases). The V and J ends lost 1 base and 5 bases respectively, with 11 bases between them. CDR3 size: 14 residues. The germline V gene encodes CDR1 LGHDT and CDR2 YNNKEL (reference sequence). The CDR3 DNA reads as TGTGCCAGCAGCCAAGTGATAGGGACTACTGAAGCTTTCTTT. Its translation is CASSQVIGTTEAFF. Full variable domain (remainder filled in from reference TRBV3-1 and TRBJ1-1): DTAVSQTPKYLVTQMGNDKSIKCEQNLGHDTMYWYKQDSKKFLKIMFSYNNKELIINETVPNRFSPKSPDKAHLNLHINSLELGDSAVYFCASSQVIGTTEAFFGQGTRLTVV.